This is a list of T cell receptor beta chains from one sample in a study of OX40 agonist ivuxolimab in advanced cancers. Measured with immunoSEQ multiplex PCR; TCRdb has only the in-frame clones, and not every one. Of roughly 93,000 clones listed, under 85% are singletons. The sample in question was CD4+ or CD8+ T cells sorted from blood, obtained in a trial of the OX40 agonist ivuxolimab. The receptors come from an adult with an advanced solid tumor such as melanoma, head and neck, liver or kidney cancer. Both conserved end residues are part of each CDR3. The order of the fields is V gene, D gene, CDR3 length, clone size, J gene, CDR3 protein, CDR3 DNA. A D gene is named only where the DNA matches it firmly. Only part of the rows carry a size: once, few, many, or a class if the clone is expanded.

V: TRBV19; D: .; length: 15; size: .; J: TRBJ2-7; CDR3: CASSIGGREWYEQYF; DNA: TGTGCCAGTAGTATAGGTGGCAGGGAGTGGTACGAGCAGTACTTC
V: TRBV5-4; D: .; length: 13; size: few; J: TRBJ2-5; CDR3: CASSLRAQETQYF; DNA: TGTGCCAGCAGCTTACGAGCCCAAGAGACCCAGTACTTC
V: TRBV5-4; D: .; length: 13; size: .; J: TRBJ1-2; CDR3: CASRFWGAIGYTF; DNA: TGTGCCAGCAGATTTTGGGGGGCAATTGGCTACACCTTC
V: TRBV5-1; D: .; length: 12; size: .; J: TRBJ2-2; CDR3: CASSSNTGELFF; DNA: TGCGCCAGCAGCTCGAACACCGGGGAGCTGTTTTTT
V: TRBV5-6; D: TRBD1; length: 14; size: .; J: TRBJ1-3; CDR3: CASELRGPGNTIYF; DNA: TGTGCCAGCGAACTCAGGGGGCCCGGAAACACCATATATTTT
V: TRBV10-2; D: .; length: 16; size: .; J: TRBJ2-3; CDR3: CASSPRLGVHTDTQYF; DNA: TGCGCCAGCAGTCCCAGACTAGGGGTCCACACAGATACGCAGTATTTT
V: TRBV14; D: .; length: 19; size: once; J: TRBJ1-4; CDR3: CASSQVPKMMGATNEKLFF; DNA: TGTGCCAGCAGCCAAGTCCCGAAGATGATGGGGGCAACTAATGAAAAACTGTTTTTT
V: TRBV2; D: TRBD2; length: 15; size: .; J: TRBJ2-7; CDR3: CASSEGGRASYEQYF; DNA: TGTGCCAGCAGTGAGGGCGGGAGAGCCTCCTACGAGCAGTACTTC
V: TRBV19; D: .; length: 11; size: .; J: TRBJ1-4; CDR3: CASRTNEKLFF; DNA: TGTGCCAGTAGGACGAATGAAAAACTGTTTTTT
V: TRBV7-2; D: .; length: 12; size: once; J: TRBJ1-3; CDR3: CASSLAGSPIYF; DNA: TGTGCCAGCAGCTTAGCGGGGAGCCCCATATATTTT
V: TRBV19; D: .; length: 14; size: .; J: TRBJ1-4; CDR3: CASMDGGNNEKLFF; DNA: TGTGCCAGTATGGACGGGGGCAATAATGAAAAACTGTTTTTT
V: TRBV9; D: TRBD2; length: 15; size: .; J: TRBJ2-1; CDR3: CASSVDAGGDNEQFF; DNA: TGTGCCAGCAGCGTAGATGCGGGAGGGGACAATGAGCAGTTCTTC
V: TRBV4-3; D: .; length: 9; size: .; J: TRBJ1-2; CDR3: CASREGYTF; DNA: TGCGCCAGCAGGGAAGGCTACACCTTC
V: TRBV19; D: TRBD1; length: 15; size: few; J: TRBJ1-5; CDR3: CASTTGTGRYQPQHF; DNA: TGTGCCAGTACCACAGGGACAGGGCGATATCAGCCCCAGCATTTT
V: TRBV5-4; D: .; length: 12; size: .; J: TRBJ1-4; CDR3: CASSWRDEKLFF; DNA: TGTGCCAGCAGCTGGAGGGACGAAAAACTGTTTTTT
V: TRBV11-2; D: .; length: 17; size: .; J: TRBJ2-1; CDR3: CASSLDLAPSSYNEQFF; DNA: TGTGCCAGCAGCTTAGATCTCGCTCCTAGCTCCTACAATGAGCAGTTCTTC
V: TRBV7-9; D: TRBD1; length: 13; size: .; J: TRBJ1-1; CDR3: CASSLDRGTEAFF; DNA: TGTGCCAGCAGCCTTGACAGGGGGACTGAAGCTTTCTTT
V: TRBV2; D: TRBD2; length: 15; size: .; J: TRBJ2-3; CDR3: CASAFGGGPSDTQYF; DNA: TGTGCCAGCGCGTTTGGGGGAGGGCCATCAGATACGCAGTATTTT
V: TRBV5-6; D: .; length: 15; size: .; J: TRBJ2-5; CDR3: CASSLIWGNQETQYF; DNA: TGTGCCAGCAGCTTGATTTGGGGAAACCAAGAGACCCAGTACTTC
V: TRBV5-8; D: .; length: 13; size: once; J: TRBJ2-1; CDR3: CASSLSPTNEQFF; DNA: TGTGCCAGCAGCTTGTCCCCAACCAATGAGCAGTTCTTC
V: TRBV5-1; D: TRBD1; length: 13; size: once; J: TRBJ1-2; CDR3: CASSLTGTYGYTF; DNA: TGCGCCAGCAGCCTGACAGGGACCTATGGCTACACCTTC
V: TRBV5-4; D: .; length: 12; size: .; J: TRBJ2-3; CDR3: CASSAYSDTQYF; DNA: TGTGCCAGCAGCGCCTACTCAGATACGCAGTATTTT
V: TRBV2; D: .; length: 16; size: .; J: TRBJ1-3; CDR3: CASSVSQARSGNTIYF; DNA: TGTGCCAGCAGTGTTTCCCAGGCCCGCTCTGGAAACACCATATATTTT
V: TRBV9; D: .; length: 17; size: .; J: TRBJ2-3; CDR3: CASSPKAGAQIPNTQYF; DNA: TGTGCCAGCAGCCCTAAAGCCGGGGCGCAAATCCCTAATACGCAGTATTTT
V: TRBV5-1; D: TRBD1; length: 16; size: .; J: TRBJ1-4; CDR3: CASSTGTGSTNEKLFF; DNA: TGCGCCAGCAGCACCGGGACAGGGTCAACTAATGAAAAACTGTTTTTT
V: TRBV6-5; D: .; length: 15; size: .; J: TRBJ2-5; CDR3: CASSYSPEGAETQYF; DNA: TGTGCCAGCAGTTACTCTCCGGAGGGGGCGGAGACCCAGTACTTC
V: TRBV15; D: TRBD1; length: 16; size: .; J: TRBJ1-2; CDR3: CATSRDRDSPNYGYTF; DNA: TGTGCCACCAGCAGAGATCGGGACAGCCCTAACTATGGCTACACCTTC
V: TRBV9; D: .; length: 15; size: .; J: TRBJ2-7; CDR3: CASSVGGGISYEQYF; DNA: TGTGCCAGCAGCGTCGGAGGAGGGATCTCCTACGAGCAGTACTTC
V: TRBV7-3; D: .; length: 14; size: .; J: TRBJ1-1; CDR3: CASSQGGLNTEAFF; DNA: TGTGCCAGCAGCCAAGGCGGGCTGAACACTGAAGCTTTCTTT
V: TRBV6-1; D: .; length: 15; size: .; J: TRBJ2-7; CDR3: CASSAPLVAVYEQYF; DNA: TGTGCCAGCAGTGCCCCCCTGGTAGCGGTCTACGAGCAGTACTTC
V: TRBV19; D: TRBD2; length: 13; size: .; J: TRBJ2-7; CDR3: CASGDYDSYEQYF; DNA: TGTGCCAGTGGGGACTATGACTCCTACGAGCAGTACTTC
V: TRBV30; D: .; length: 13; size: .; J: TRBJ1-1; CDR3: CAWRGVSLTEAFF; DNA: TGTGCCTGGAGGGGGGTCAGTTTAACCGAAGCTTTCTTT
V: TRBV5-1; D: TRBD1; length: 15; size: .; J: TRBJ2-7; CDR3: CASSSPGTVNHEQYF; DNA: TGCGCCAGCAGCTCCCCCGGGACAGTAAACCACGAGCAGTACTTC
V: TRBV4-1; D: .; length: 14; size: few; J: TRBJ1-5; CDR3: CASSHGFINQPQHF; DNA: TGCGCCAGCAGCCACGGTTTCATCAATCAGCCCCAGCATTTT
V: TRBV5-4; D: TRBD1; length: 15; size: .; J: TRBJ2-1; CDR3: CASSPAGQGANEQFF; DNA: TGTGCCAGCAGCCCGGCGGGGCAGGGGGCCAATGAGCAGTTCTTC
V: TRBV25-1; D: TRBD1; length: 16; size: once; J: TRBJ2-6; CDR3: CASSGDRGAGANVLTF; DNA: TGTGCCAGCAGTGGGGACAGGGGGGCTGGGGCCAACGTCCTGACTTTC
V: TRBV9; D: .; length: 14; size: .; J: TRBJ1-1; CDR3: CASSVGSRVTEAFF; DNA: TGTGCCAGCAGCGTAGGAAGCAGGGTGACTGAAGCTTTCTTT
V: TRBV5-1; D: TRBD1; length: 15; size: once; J: TRBJ1-1; CDR3: CASSSYRGMNTEAFF; DNA: TGCGCCAGCAGCTCGTACAGGGGGATGAACACTGAAGCTTTCTTT
V: TRBV19; D: .; length: 13; size: once; J: TRBJ1-2; CDR3: CASSIGGPLGYTF; DNA: TGTGCCAGTAGTATAGGGGGCCCACTTGGCTACACCTTC
V: TRBV7-2; D: .; length: 15; size: .; J: TRBJ2-7; CDR3: CASSSTRDLSYEQYF; DNA: TGTGCCAGCAGCTCCACCCGGGACCTCTCCTACGAGCAGTACTTC
V: TRBV6-6; D: TRBD1; length: 14; size: .; J: TRBJ1-1; CDR3: CASSWTGYNTEAFF; DNA: TGTGCCAGCAGTTGGACAGGGTATAACACTGAAGCTTTCTTT
V: TRBV7-9; D: .; length: 13; size: .; J: TRBJ2-7; CDR3: CASSRGSLYEQYF; DNA: TGTGCCAGCAGCAGGGGTTCCCTCTACGAGCAGTACTTC